The 29 T cell receptor beta chains presented below share a single source sample, sequenced in a study of cytomegalovirus exposure and HLA in healthy donors. Researchers ran the PCR with 60 Vbeta and 13 Jbeta primers. Produced via immunoSEQ multiplex PCR; TCRdb's table is partial and in-frame only. The table lists 75,000 to 100,000 clones, just over 70% of them singletons. Sample: PBMCs. These receptors originate from a man in his sixties in good health and CMV-seronegative.

The V and J genes are TRBV2 and TRBJ1-2; 11 bases align to TRBD1. The CDR3 is made up of 14 amino acids. The germline V gene encodes CDR1 SNHLY and CDR2 FYNNEI. Trimming cost V 4 bases and J 8 bases; bases outside gene matches: 6. For the CDR3, the DNA is TGTGCCAGCAGTGCAGGACAGGGGGCAAAGGGCTACACCTTC. Its translation: CASSAGQGAKGYTF.

The chain has TRBV10-2 and TRBJ2-6; no reliable D call. The CDR3 length is 13 residues. With 11 bases removed from V and 0 bases from J, the gap between germline ends came to 8 bases. The germline V gene encodes CDR1 WSHSY and CDR2 SAAADI. CDR3 sequence reads: CACVPSGANVLTF. The CDR3 coding sequence is TGCGCCTGCGTCCCCTCTGGGGCCAACGTCCTGACTTTC.

This clone was seen more than once but under ten times. The chain carries TRBV4-2 and TRBJ2-7, with a weak D call TRBD1 (6 bases). This CDR3 has 15 amino acids. The germline gives CDR1 LGHNA, CDR2 YNFKEQ. V dropped 4 bases and J dropped 5 bases, with 18 bases sitting between them. The DNA of the CDR3 is TGTGCCAGCAGCCCTGGGAACAGGGATGTCCACGAGCAGTACTTC. It is translated as CASSPGNRDVHEQYF.

The V call is TRBV5-1, the J call TRBJ1-2; D is possibly TRBD1 (5 bases). CDR1 is SGHRS and CDR2 is YFSETQ in the germline V gene. Deletions cut 0 bases from V and 6 bases from J, with 18 bases between. The CDR3 length is 16 residues. CDR3 sequence: CASSLGGAGTVDGYTF. CDR3 DNA sequence: TGCGCCAGCAGCTTGGGGGGCGCAGGTACCGTTGATGGCTACACCTTC.

This rearrangement joins TRBV9 to TRBJ2-3, with D tentatively TRBD1 (5 bases). Deletions cut 0 bases from V and 4 bases from J, with 9 bases between. There are 14 residues in the CDR3. CDR1 is SGDLS and CDR2 is YYNGEE in the germline V gene. As DNA, the CDR3 is TGTGCCAGCAGCGTAGTAGGGGTCCCAGATACGCAGTATTTT. This translates into CASSVVGVPDTQYF.

This clone appeared a single time. Here the CDR3 reads CASVYTRGNEKLFF. CDR3 nucleotides: TGTGCCAGCGTCTACACCAGGGGTAATGAAAAACTGTTTTTT. The chain recombines TRBV2 with TRBJ1-4, with TRBD1 as a possible D gene (6 bases). CDR1 is SNHLY and CDR2 is FYNNEI in the germline V gene. This CDR3 is built from 14 residues. V gave up 8 bases and J gave up 4 bases, with 14 bases separating them.

The V gene is TRBV19, the J gene TRBJ2-7; TRBD1 matches at 8 bases. The CDR3 covers 12 residues. With V trimmed by 6 bases and J by 6 bases, 4 bases remained unmatched. CDR1 LNHDA and CDR2 SQIVND come from the germline V gene (reference sequence). The DNA for the CDR3 is TGTGCCAGTAGCGCTGGACAGGGCGAGCAGTACTTC. Residues: CASSAGQGEQYF.

The V and J genes are TRBV5-6 and TRBJ2-5; D might be TRBD2 (5 bases). Germline V gene data show CDR1 as SGHDT and CDR2 as YYEEEE. The CDR3 covers 13 residues. Deletions cut 2 bases from V and 3 bases from J, with 8 bases between. CDR3 sequence: CASSFTGKETQYF. CDR3 nucleotides: TGTGCCAGCAGCTTCACGGGGAAAGAGACCCAGTACTTC.

This clone occurred a few times. The chain is built from TRBV19 and TRBJ1-5; D possibly corresponds to TRBD1 (5 bases). Trimming took off 7 bases at V and 0 bases at J, with 16 bases between the two ends. Germline V gene lookup returns CDR1 LNHDA and CDR2 SQIVND (reference sequence). The CDR3 length is 16 residues. CDR3 protein: CASTPPGGFSNQPQHF. The CDR3 nucleotides read TGTGCCAGTACCCCCCCGGGGGGTTTTAGCAATCAGCCCCAGCATTTT.

The rearrangement uses TRBV7-9 and TRBJ2-3, with TRBD2 matching 11 bases. CDR1 is SEHNR, CDR2 FQNEAQ, per germline (reference sequence). V was clipped by 5 bases and J by 5 bases; unmatched bases: 6. The CDR3 extends over 15 amino acids. The CDR3 loop reads CASSPIGTSGDTQYF. The DNA for the CDR3 is TGTGCCAGCAGCCCGATAGGGACTAGCGGAGATACGCAGTATTTT. The entire variable domain, with the rest obtained from reference TRBV7-9 and TRBJ2-3, is as follows: DTGVSQNPRHKITKRGQNVTFRCDPISEHNRLYWYRQTLGQGPEFLTYFQNEAQLEKSRLLSDRFSAERPKGSFSTLEIQRTEQGDSAMYLCASSPIGTSGDTQYFGPGTRLTVL.

The genes are TRBV4-2 and TRBJ2-1, with D uncertain. Per germline, CDR1 LGHNA and CDR2 YNFKEQ. The germline V and J ends were trimmed by 1 base and 0 bases, with 13 bases remaining between them. CDR3 length: 17 residues. The CDR3, as DNA: TGTGCCAGCAGCCAAGTCTCCTACCGATCCTCCTACAATGAGCAGTTCTTC. It codes for CASSQVSYRSSYNEQFF.

The V gene is TRBV5-7, the J gene TRBJ2-5; no definite D call. TRBV5-7 belongs to the ORF category, with a function that is uncertain. Between the trimmed V and J ends, which lost 1 base and 3 bases, there was a span of 13 bases. The CDR3 totals 15 residues. The CDR3 region is CASSLRGSSKETQYF. CDR3 DNA sequence: TGTGCCAGCAGCTTGAGAGGAAGTAGCAAAGAGACCCAGTACTTC.

There are a few counts of this clone. This chain uses TRBV7-9 with TRBJ2-3; TRBD1 matches 8 bases. Trimming took 3 bases from V and 0 from J; bases not matched to a gene: 2. This CDR3 contains 15 residues. Germline lookup yields CDR1 SEHNR and CDR2 FQNEAQ (reference sequence). The CDR3 nucleotides read TGTGCCAGCAGCTTCGGGGACAGGAGCACAGATACGCAGTATTTT. It encodes CASSFGDRSTDTQYF.

The chain links TRBV10-2 to TRBJ2-2; TRBD1 is a possible D gene (6 bases). In germline, CDR1 is WSHSY, CDR2 SAAADI. Between the trimmed V and J ends, which lost 2 bases and 7 bases, there was a span of 17 bases. CDR3 size: 16 residues. CDR3 protein: CASSELRGHGDGELFF. In DNA, the CDR3 is TGCGCCAGCAGTGAGCTCAGGGGTCATGGGGACGGGGAGCTGTTTTTT.

The rearrangement links TRBV29-1 to TRBJ1-2, with D unclear. V lost 3 bases and J 8 bases, leaving 10 bases between the germline ends. The CDR3 has 11 residues. Germline loops: CDR1 SQVTM, CDR2 ANQGSEA. CDR3 region: CSVEEGVGYTF. In DNA form, the CDR3 reads TGCAGCGTTGAGGAGGGTGTGGGCTACACCTTC.

The chain combines TRBV7-9 with TRBJ1-2; 7 nucleotides match TRBD1. V shed 5 bases, J shed 4 bases, and the junction held 7 bases outside the gene matches. Per the germline V gene, CDR1 is SEHNR and CDR2 is FQNEAQ (reference sequence). The CDR3 loop spans 14 amino acids. In DNA, the CDR3 is TGTGCCAGCAGCCATACAGGGGAGGTCTATGGCTACACCTTC. This gives the protein CASSHTGEVYGYTF.

V usage is TRBV28 and J usage is TRBJ2-7, with 8 positions matching TRBD1. CDR3 length equals 14 residues. Trimming cost V 3 bases and J 5 bases; bases outside gene matches: 6. Germline V lookup: CDR1 MDHEN, CDR2 SYDVKM. CDR3 DNA: TGTGCCAGCAGTTTTTCAGGGGGCTTCGACGAGCAGTACTTC. Residues: CASSFSGGFDEQYF.

This sequence joins TRBV6-5 and TRBJ1-5; no definite D call. There are 15 residues in the CDR3. CDR1 is MNHEY, CDR2 SVGAGI, per germline. V was trimmed by 2 bases and J by 7 bases, leaving 15 bases between them. The DNA for the CDR3 is TGTGCCAGCAGTTACAATGCGGGTGACGAACAGCCCCAGCATTTT. Its protein product is CASSYNAGDEQPQHF.

This chain uses TRBV7-9 with TRBJ1-1, with 7 bases aligning to TRBD1. CDR1 SEHNR and CDR2 FQNEAQ come from the germline V gene (reference sequence). Germline trimming cut 5 bases from V and 6 bases from J; bases unmatched to any gene: 12. CDR3 length: 15 residues. The CDR3: CASSRKGGAGSEAFF. The DNA of the CDR3 is TGTGCCAGCAGCAGAAAAGGGGGCGCAGGTTCTGAAGCTTTCTTT.

This rearrangement joins TRBV7-2 to TRBJ2-3; 7 nucleotides match TRBD1. V shed 6 bases, J shed 1 base, and the junction held 10 bases outside the gene matches. The germline V gene has CDR1 SGHTA and CDR2 FQGNSA. This CDR3 is 16 amino acids long. CDR3 protein: CASSPQRQGRTDTQYF. CDR3 coding DNA: TGTGCCAGCAGTCCGCAACGACAGGGTCGCACAGATACGCAGTATTTT.

The genes are TRBV10-1 and TRBJ2-1; 9 bases map to TRBD2. The V segment lost 0 bases and the J segment 2 bases; nucleotides outside the gene matches: 5. CDR1 and CDR2 (germline): WNHNN, SYGVQD (reference sequence). This CDR3 has 17 residues. CDR3 amino acids: CASSESSSGTTYNEQFF. As DNA, the CDR3 is TGCGCCAGCAGTGAGTCGTCTAGCGGGACCACCTACAATGAGCAGTTCTTC.

The count of this clone is one. The chain uses TRBV6-5 and TRBJ1-6; 7 nucleotides match TRBD1. V gave up 6 bases and J gave up 2 bases; unmatched junction bases: 4. The CDR3 is 15 amino acids. CDR1 and CDR2 from the germline V gene are MNHEY and SVGAGI. The DNA of the CDR3 is TGTGCCAGCAGACGCGGACAGGCCTATAATTCACCCCTCCACTTT. It encodes CASRRGQAYNSPLHF.

The CDR3 protein is CASSLGDGQPQHF. The CDR3 nucleotides read TGTGCCAGCTCACTCGGGGATGGGCAGCCCCAGCATTTT. The chain has TRBV18 and TRBJ1-5, with D uncertain. V lost 4 bases and J 7 bases, leaving 11 bases between the germline ends. Germline V gene lookup returns CDR1 KGHSH and CDR2 LQKENI. The CDR3 has 13 residues.

The V and J genes are TRBV7-8 and TRBJ1-5, with unresolved D. CDR3 size: 15 residues. Trimming removed 5 bases at V and 3 bases at J, with 14 bases between. Germline V CDR1 and CDR2: SGHVS, FQNEAQ. In DNA form, the CDR3 reads TGTGCCAGCAGCCCCGGGGAGTCTTTCAATCAGCCCCAGCATTTT. It codes for CASSPGESFNQPQHF.

V is TRBV7-9 and J is TRBJ2-1, with 11 bases fitting TRBD2. J was trimmed by 9 bases and V by 5 bases; bases with no gene match: 3. The germline V gene has CDR1 SEHNR and CDR2 FQNEAQ (reference sequence). The CDR3 is 13 residues long. As DNA, the CDR3 is TGTGCCAGCAGCGTACTAGCGGGAGCTGAGCAGTTCTTC. Amino acids: CASSVLAGAEQFF. The full variable domain, with the rest looked up from reference TRBV7-9 and TRBJ2-1, is DTGVSQNPRHKITKRGQNVTFRCDPISEHNRLYWYRQTLGQGPEFLTYFQNEAQLEKSRLLSDRFSAERPKGSFSTLEIQRTEQGDSAMYLCASSVLAGAEQFFGPGTRLTVL.

V is TRBV15 and J is TRBJ2-1; 8 nucleotides match TRBD1. This CDR3 spans 14 amino acids. Germline CDR1 is LNHNV and CDR2 is YYDKDF (reference sequence). Trimming removed 0 bases from V and 8 bases from J; junction bases left unmatched: 3. The CDR3 protein is CATSRDLTGDEQFF. CDR3 DNA: TGTGCCACCAGCAGAGATCTGACAGGGGATGAGCAGTTCTTC.

V gene TRBV27 combines with J gene TRBJ1-4, with 8 bases identical to TRBD1. The J segment lost 3 bases and the V segment lost 5 bases, leaving 5 bases of the junction unmatched. Looked up from germline, CDR1 is MNHEY and CDR2 is SMNVEV (reference sequence). CDR3 length: 15 residues. The CDR3 DNA is TGTGCCAGCAGTGGCCCGGGACAGGCTAATGAAAAACTGTTTTTT. Amino acid sequence: CASSGPGQANEKLFF.

The rearrangement joins TRBV5-4 to TRBJ2-7, with 12 bases fitting TRBD2. Per germline, CDR1 SGHNT and CDR2 YYREEE (reference sequence). The CDR3 is made up of 15 amino acids. The V and J ends lost 4 bases and 5 bases, in that order; junction bases with no gene match: 7. This CDR3 reads CASSRGASGGDEQYF. In nucleotides, the CDR3 is TGTGCCAGCAGCCGGGGGGCTAGCGGGGGGGACGAGCAGTACTTC.

The CDR3, as DNA: TGCGCCAGCAGAATCACAGGGGAGGACATTCAGTACTTC. Protein: CASRITGEDIQYF. The chain links TRBV5-1 to TRBJ2-4; perhaps TRBD1 as D (7 bases). The V end was cut by 5 bases, the J end by 8 bases, with 14 bases between. The CDR3 loop spans 13 amino acids. The germline V gene encodes CDR1 SGHRS and CDR2 YFSETQ.